These 16 T cell receptor beta chains originate from one sample sequenced in a study of vaccination and CD4 T cells after COVID-19. Treatment given: approximately 9-day PBMC culture with coronavirus spike peptide pools or control peptides (ViraFEST assay). For these receptors, no antigen is known. With the Oncomine TCR Beta short-read assay, DNA from cultured CD4+ T cells was sequenced. TCRdb ran MiXCR on the PCR reads and lists one entry per CDR3 protein. The profile shows about 14,000 distinct CDR3 sequences, 60% to 70% of them singletons. Sequenced material: CD4+ T cells from blood, cultured in vitro. These receptors came from a human donor who had recovered from COVID-19.

This clonotype was counted between two and nine times. This chain connects TRBV24-1 to TRBJ1-5, with TRBD1 identical over 11 bases. From germline, CDR1 is KGHDR and CDR2 SFDVKD. CDR3 size: 16 residues. With 3 bases clipped from V and 7 bases from J, the junction kept 7 bases outside the gene matches. The CDR3 is CATSDAGQGAGQPQHF. As DNA, the CDR3 is TGTGCCACCAGTGATGCTGGACAGGGGGCCGGGCAGCCCCAGCATTTT.

V usage is TRBV7-9 and J usage is TRBJ2-2; possibly TRBD1 for D (6 bases). This CDR3 has 14 residues. The V end was cut by 10 bases, the J end by 4 bases, with 16 bases between. The germline gives CDR1 SEHNR, CDR2 FQNEAQ (reference sequence). CDR3 DNA sequence: TGTGCCACCAGGGGCCCCACGGGCACCGGGGAGCTGTTTTTT. This encodes CATRGPTGTGELFF. Together with reference TRBV7-9 and TRBJ2-2, the CDR3 gives the full variable domain: DTGVSQNPRHKITKRGQNVTFRCDPISEHNRLYWYRQTLGQGPEFLTYFQNEAQLEKSRLLSDRFSAERPKGSFSTLEIQRTEQGDSAMYLCATRGPTGTGELFFGEGSRLTVL.

The chain couples TRBV19 to TRBJ2-4; D gene uncertain. V was shortened by 4 bases and J by 0 bases, with 10 bases between the two germline ends. The CDR3 sequence is 15 residues long. Germline V gene data show CDR1 as LNHDA and CDR2 as SQIVND (reference sequence). In DNA, the CDR3 is TGTGCCAGTAGTAGCCGGGTTCTAGCCAAAAACATTCAGTACTTC. Amino acids: CASSSRVLAKNIQYF.

This clonotype was seen only once. The chain combines TRBV7-8 with TRBJ2-7, with a tentative D call TRBD1 (5 bases). Looked up from germline, CDR1 is SGHVS and CDR2 is FQNEAQ. Trimming removed 3 bases at V and 7 bases at J, with 13 bases between. The CDR3 extends over 13 amino acids. The CDR3 nucleotides read TGTGCCAGCAGCTTTAGGACATTGGGGGAGCAGTACTTC. Protein sequence: CASSFRTLGEQYF.

The chain uses TRBV10-1 and TRBJ2-7; D not resolved. The CDR3 is 15 amino acids. Germline V CDR1 and CDR2: WNHNN, SYGVQD (reference sequence). The V and J ends lost 3 bases and 6 bases respectively, with 18 bases between them. CDR3 loop: CASSDAQRFPSEQYF. In nucleotides, the CDR3 is TGCGCCAGCAGTGACGCCCAGAGATTCCCATCCGAGCAGTACTTC.

In its sample, this clonotype was seen a few times. The gene calls are TRBV15 and TRBJ1-1; D is perhaps TRBD1 (5 bases). V dropped 1 base and J dropped 11 bases, with 14 bases sitting between them. Germline V CDR1 and CDR2: LNHNV, YYDKDF (reference sequence). CDR3 length equals 13 residues. CDR3 amino acids: CATSRGGTSAAFF. In nucleotides, the CDR3 is TGTGCCACCAGCAGAGGTGGGACTTCGGCGGCTTTCTTT.

The rearrangement links TRBV27 to TRBJ2-7, with 11 bases aligning to TRBD2. Germline loops: CDR1 MNHEY, CDR2 SMNVEV (reference sequence). The CDR3 spans 15 residues. V was clipped by 5 bases and J by 3 bases; unmatched bases: 6. The CDR3 region has the DNA TGTGCCAGCAGTCCTGGGACTAGCGGAAACTACGAGCAGTACTTC. Its translation: CASSPGTSGNYEQYF.

V is TRBV7-3 and J is TRBJ2-1; 7 bases are shared with TRBD1. The trim removed 4 bases at V and 7 bases at J, leaving 7 bases unmatched. The CDR3 is made up of 14 amino acids. The germline V gene has CDR1 SGHTA and CDR2 FQGTGA. The CDR3 DNA reads as TGTGCCAGCAGCTCTGGACAGGCTTCTAATGAGCAGTTCTTC. Amino acids: CASSSGQASNEQFF.

The chain links TRBV27 to TRBJ1-1, with D uncertain. There are 13 residues in the CDR3. Per germline, CDR1 MNHEY and CDR2 SMNVEV (reference sequence). V was trimmed by 3 bases and J by 1 base, leaving 6 bases between them. Here the CDR3 reads CASSFEGNTEAFF. CDR3 DNA sequence: TGTGCCAGCAGTTTTGAAGGGAACACTGAAGCTTTCTTT.

The rearrangement uses TRBV30 and TRBJ1-6; D not resolved. Per germline, CDR1 GTSNPN and CDR2 SVGIG (reference sequence). The length of the CDR3 is 14 residues. The V end was cut by 5 bases, the J end by 7 bases, with 15 bases between. This CDR3 is CAWGPGHTNSPLHF. CDR3 sequence (DNA): TGTGCCTGGGGGCCGGGTCACACCAATTCACCCCTCCACTTT. The complete variable domain, with remaining parts taken from reference TRBV30 and TRBJ1-6, reads SQTIHQWPATLVQPVGSPLSLECTVEGTSNPNLYWYRQAAGRGLQLLFYSVGIGQISSEVPQNLSASRPQDRQFILSSKKLLLSDSGFYLCAWGPGHTNSPLHFGNGTRLTVT.

The chain recombines TRBV19 with TRBJ2-7; D perhaps matches TRBD1 (6 bases). V was clipped by 3 bases and J by 5 bases, with 17 bases between them. Looked up from germline, CDR1 is LNHDA and CDR2 is SQIVND (reference sequence). This CDR3 comprises 15 residues. The CDR3 sequence: CASSISGTRGNEQYF. In nucleotides, the CDR3 is TGTGCCAGTAGTATCTCCGGGACCAGGGGAAACGAGCAGTACTTC. The full variable domain, in which reference TRBV19 and TRBJ2-7 provide the parts outside the CDR3, is DGGITQSPKYLFRKEGQNVTLSCEQNLNHDAMYWYRQDPGQGLRLIYYSQIVNDFQKGDIAEGYSVSREKKESFPLTVTSAQKNPTAFYLCASSISGTRGNEQYFGPGTRLTVT.

V and J are TRBV6-2 or TRBV6-3 and TRBJ2-3; 13 nucleotides align to TRBD2. CDR3 length: 20 amino acids. Germline V lookup: CDR1 MNHEY, CDR2 SVGEGT. V dropped 3 bases and J dropped 6; count of bases not matched to a gene: 18. CDR3 loop: CASSYPGLAGPYTIRDTQYF. CDR3 bases: TGTGCCAGCAGTTATCCGGGACTAGCGGGACCTTATACCATAAGGGATACGCAGTATTTT.

This clonotype was observed a handful of times. The chain links TRBV19 to TRBJ1-1, with 7 bases lining up with TRBD1. Trimming removed 5 bases from V and 6 bases from J; junction bases left unmatched: 9. Per the germline V gene, CDR1 is LNHDA and CDR2 is SQIVND (reference sequence). The CDR3 has 14 residues. CDR3 DNA: TGTGCCAGTAGTGGACAACAGGGGACCTCTGAAGCTTTCTTT. Translation gives CASSGQQGTSEAFF.

Notes on this clonotype: One junction end does not reproduce the germline sequence, and a read error may be involved. V gene TRBV6-1 combines with J gene TRBJ1-1, with D perhaps TRBD1 (5 bases). CDR3 length equals 18 residues. CDR1 MNHNS and CDR2 SASEGT come from the germline V gene. The CDR3, as DNA: TGTGCCATCAGTGAGTCGACTTTGAGTGTGTCCTCGGGACCAGGAGCTTTCTTT. Its protein product is CAISESTLSVSSGPGAFF.

There are a few counts of this clonotype. At one of its ends the junction is not consistent with the germline gene, which may arise from a read error. The chain employs TRBV19 and TRBJ1-2; maybe TRBD1 (6 bases). This CDR3 is 12 amino acids long. Per the germline V gene, CDR1 is LNHDA and CDR2 is SQIVND (reference sequence). Here the CDR3 DNA reads TGTGCCAGTGGTATACAGGGCTATGGCTACACCTTC. This translates into CASGIQGYGYTF.

The chain uses TRBV20-1 and TRBJ1-2, with 9 nucleotides matching TRBD1. The germline V gene encodes CDR1 DFQATT and CDR2 SNEGSKA (reference sequence). V lost 3 bases to trimming and J lost 5 bases; unmatched junction nucleotides: 7. The length of the CDR3 is 14 residues. The DNA for the CDR3 is TGCAGTGCTAGCGTTCCGGGACAGGGATATGGCTACACCTTC. This encodes CSASVPGQGYGYTF.